This record covers a single T cell receptor beta chain. What it recognizes is unknown. The data were produced by immunoSEQ multiplex PCR, yet TCRdb's version contains in-frame clones alone and is incomplete. This table holds 150,000 or so clones, over 90% found once. It was the roughly 110-subject validation cohort, separate from the approximately 690-subject first cohort, to which the donors belonged. These data originate in a study of cytomegalovirus exposure and HLA in healthy donors. Whole-study findings and limits: According to a subsequent analysis, TCR clusters identified in the first cohort showed a tendency to co-occur across the approximately 120 validation repertoires. Most sequenced TCRs were rare (though some public TCRs occurred in many donors).

The germline gives CDR1 SGDLS, CDR2 YYNGEE. There are 14 residues in the CDR3. The V end lost 0 bases, the J end lost 4 bases, and 10 bases lay between the germline ends. The chain has TRBV9 and TRBJ2-5; perhaps TRBD2 as D (6 bases). This TCR was recovered from a young man in good health and CMV-seropositive. Material: PBMCs. For the CDR3, the DNA is TGTGCCAGCAGCGTAGCGGGAGTGGCAGAGACCCAGTACTTC. Its protein product is CASSVAGVAETQYF.